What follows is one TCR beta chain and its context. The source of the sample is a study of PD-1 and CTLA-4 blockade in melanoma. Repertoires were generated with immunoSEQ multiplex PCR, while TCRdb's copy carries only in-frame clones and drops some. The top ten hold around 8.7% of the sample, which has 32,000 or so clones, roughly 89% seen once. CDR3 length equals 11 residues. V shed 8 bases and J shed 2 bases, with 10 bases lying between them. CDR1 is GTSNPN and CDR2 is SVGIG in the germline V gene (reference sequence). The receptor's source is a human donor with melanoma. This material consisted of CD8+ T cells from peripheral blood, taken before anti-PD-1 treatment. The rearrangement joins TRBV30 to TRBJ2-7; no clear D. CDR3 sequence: CAVQEAYEQYF. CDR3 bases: TGTGCCGTCCAAGAGGCCTACGAGCAGTACTTC.